Given below is one T cell receptor (beta chain) in context. It lacks a known antigen. No much larger clone exists at a distance of one base, and base qualities are not known. The collaborating institutions used their own protocols to collect whole blood in K2EDTA tubes. For TCRbeta analysis, collaborator samples were shipped as frozen whole blood, as isolated PBMCs, or as DNA extracted from either sample type. The record originates from a study of blood T cell repertoires in COVID-19 (dated by TCRdb to 2019 to 2021). The study in broad terms: Samples covering the acute and convalescent phases of COVID-19 were provided by collaborators in the United States, Italy and Spain. Subjects who had been exposed to COVID-19, were actively infected with it, or had recovered from it provided the deeply sampled blood TCRbeta repertoires that made up the dataset. The repertoires were released in a freely available public database intended as a resource for research on the immune response to SARS-CoV-2. Nearly every sample came with metadata listing a de-identified subject ID, COVID-19 status, age in years and sex. The prospective study material was composed of cDNA or gDNA derived from T cells, B-cell-depleted T cells, or PBMCs. Where available, HLA class I and class II types were obtained from metadata supplied by the sample provider rather than from assay-based typing. Samples came from the ongoing ImmuneRACE study (first 160 participants) plus 1,254 subjects from 6 global collaborators.

Compared with germline, V lacks 5 bases and J lacks 5 bases; bases without a gene match: 11. According to the germline V gene, CDR1 reads MDHEN and CDR2 reads SYDVKM. The CDR3 spans 16 residues, from the cysteine through the phenylalanine. Only the CDR3 portion is preserved as DNA: 48 bases, with reading frame beginning at the first base. TCRbeta CDR3 regions were amplified from genomic DNA by means of the immunoSEQ Assay, a bias-controlled multiplex PCR. In the original analysis: Within the assay, amplification of reference gene primers was used to estimate how many nucleated cells each sample contained. To quantify the absolute abundance of each unique TCRbeta CDR3 rearrangement, sequence reads were collapsed and filtered. For each sample, productive Simpson clonality was calculated as the square root of Simpson's diversity index over productive rearrangements. TCRdb limited this immuneACCESS table to in-frame rearrangements with V and J called. A share of clones is missing; checked studies link under half to unresolved V genes, and the rest is unexplained. V, J and clone size are taken as reported in that table, and D and trimming were inferred from the DNA itself. This sample is represented by around 72,000 clones; about nine tenths of them were singletons. The ten biggest clones cover approximately 6.4% of the sample.

Study-wide findings and limitations: Clinical and demographic metadata were provided uncurated, with the amount varying by source and participant.

Sequenced material: peripheral blood. The clonotype comes from a woman aged 50 to 65 with acute or convalescent COVID-19. Recombination connected TRBV28 to TRBJ2-1, and TRBD2 aligns with 8 junction nucleotides. The DNA is TGTGCCAGCAGTCGGGGCGGCGTAGCGGGAAACAATGAGCAGTTCTTC. Its protein is CASSRGGVAGNNEQFF.